This T cell receptor beta chain was sequenced during a study of blood T cell repertoires in COVID-19. Study-level background: Sites across the United States, Italy and Spain contributed samples from acute and convalescent COVID-19.

Sequenced by immunoSEQ multiplex PCR; TCRdb stores in-frame clones only, minus some. The sample shows under 250,000 clones, about 79% of them seen only once. Trimming removed 4 bases at V and 9 bases at J, with 15 bases between. Germline CDR1 reads MGHDK; CDR2 reads SYGVNS. The CDR3 runs to 13 residues. This clone was seen a handful of times. The V gene is TRBV25-1, the J gene TRBJ1-2; D is perhaps TRBD1 (5 bases). Material: peripheral blood. The receptor's source is an older man with acute or convalescent COVID-19. The CDR3 DNA reads as TGTGCCAGCAGTGTTCCGGGACTGCGAAGCTACACCTTC. Translated, it gives CASSVPGLRSYTF.